What follows are 27 T cell receptor beta chains derived from one specimen sequenced in a study of identical twins. TCRdb used MiXCR to reprocess the 5' RACE reads, holding one entry per CDR3 protein. The table includes hundreds of thousands of distinct CDR3 sequences, approximately 6.1% detected once. Sequencing was done on a sample of naive T cells sorted from blood. All receptors come from a young man in good health.

The V gene is TRBV6-2 or TRBV6-3, the J gene TRBJ2-7; TRBD2 is a possible D gene (5 bases). The germline CDR1 and CDR2 sequences are MNHEY and SVGEGT. CDR3 size: 13 residues. V lost 6 bases to trimming and J lost 2 bases, with 11 bases between them. The chain's CDR3 is CASRHSGTYEQYF. The CDR3 DNA reads as TGTGCCAGCAGACATTCGGGGACCTACGAGCAGTACTTC.

This clonotype has just a few counts. The chain links TRBV19 to TRBJ2-4, with 8 bases matching TRBD2. The CDR3 runs to 17 residues. The V and J ends lost 5 bases and 0 bases, in that order; junction bases with no gene match: 9. Germline V gene sequence: CDR1 LNHDA, CDR2 SQIVND (reference sequence). CDR3 residues: CASSPTTSDLAKNIQYF. The DNA for the CDR3 is TGTGCCAGTAGTCCCACGACTAGCGACCTAGCCAAAAACATTCAGTACTTC.

Remarks on this clonotype: Just one base apart from a much larger clone, this may be a read error. The V and J genes are TRBV12-3 or TRBV12-4 and TRBJ2-7; D is undetermined. V was pared by 2 bases and J by 4 bases, with 18 bases between. CDR3 length equals 16 residues. In nucleotides, the CDR3 is TGTGCCAGCAGTTTAAGAGTTATTGTGTCTGGGTACGAGCAGTACGTC. The encoded protein is CASSLRVIVSGYEQYV.

This clonotype was observed a few times. The chain links TRBV7-2 to TRBJ2-5; D is unresolved. CDR1 SGHTA and CDR2 FQGNSA come from the germline V gene. Trimming pared 4 bases from V and 5 bases from J, leaving 8 bases between. The CDR3 length is 12 residues. The CDR3 nucleotides are TGTGCCAGCAGCTCCGAGTTCGAGACCCAGTACTTC. Encoded protein: CASSSEFETQYF. The full variable domain, rest sourced from reference TRBV7-2 and TRBJ2-5, is GAGVSQSPSNKVTEKGKDVELRCDPISGHTALYWYRQSLGQGLEFLIYFQGNSAPDKSGLPSDRFSAERTGGSVSTLTIQRTQQEDSAVYLCASSSEFETQYFGPGTRLLVL.

This clonotype has just a few counts. The CDR3 region has the DNA TGTGCCAGCAACACCCTGGACCTTGGGGCCAACGTCCTGACTTTC. It specifies CASNTLDLGANVLTF. J is TRBJ2-6 and V is TRBV5-6; D ambiguous. CDR3 length equals 15 residues. Trimming stripped 6 bases from V and 3 bases from J, with 13 bases between. Looked up from germline, CDR1 is SGHDT and CDR2 is YYEEEE.

This clonotype was recorded a few times. This chain links TRBV7-8 with TRBJ2-7; 10 nucleotides align to TRBD2. The germline V gene encodes CDR1 SGHVS and CDR2 FQNEAQ. Trimming removed 6 bases from V and 4 bases from J; junction bases left unmatched: 9. The CDR3 spans 15 residues. The chain's CDR3 is CASRFEREGRYEQYF. In DNA, the CDR3 is TGTGCCAGCAGATTCGAGCGGGAGGGCCGGTACGAGCAGTACTTC.

This clonotype has a count of ten or more. The chain joins TRBV9 to TRBJ2-2; no clear D gene. The germline CDR1 and CDR2 sequences are SGDLS and YYNGEE. The CDR3 contains 13 residues. V lost 2 bases and J 8 bases, leaving 10 bases between the germline ends. The CDR3 loop reads CASSVSARGELFF. CDR3 nucleotide sequence: TGTGCCAGCAGCGTGTCAGCGAGAGGGGAGCTGTTTTTT.

This clonotype came up many times. The chain recombines TRBV6-5 with TRBJ2-1, with 13 bases fitting TRBD2. Germline-derived CDR1 and CDR2 are MNHEY and SVGAGI. Germline trimming cut 2 bases from V and 5 bases from J; bases unmatched to any gene: 3. The length of the CDR3 is 16 residues. In nucleotides, the CDR3 is TGTGCCAGCAGTTACGTAGGACTAGCGGGAGACAATGAGCAGTTCTTC. Its translation: CASSYVGLAGDNEQFF.

This clonotype was observed many times. The chain carries TRBV12-3 or TRBV12-4 and TRBJ2-7; D ambiguous. With 3 bases removed from V and 0 bases from J, the gap between germline ends came to 9 bases. The CDR3 consists of 14 residues. CDR3 protein: CASSLSGDSYEQYV. The CDR3 nucleotides are TGTGCCAGCAGTTTGAGTGGCGACTCCTACGAGCAGTACGTC.

At least ten counts were recorded for this clonotype. V is TRBV20-1 and J is TRBJ2-6; D uncertain. Deletions cut 8 bases from V and 0 bases from J, with 11 bases between. This CDR3 is 14 amino acids long. Germline CDR1 reads DFQATT; CDR2 reads SNEGSKA (reference sequence). This CDR3 is CSTTNPSGANVLTF. CDR3 coding DNA: TGCAGTACAACCAACCCCTCTGGGGCCAACGTCCTGACTTTC.

The table lists this clonotype with a few counts. The J gene is TRBJ2-1, the V gene TRBV12-3 or TRBV12-4; 7 bases line up with TRBD1. This CDR3 spans 15 amino acids. Trimming took 6 bases from V and 3 from J; bases not matched to a gene: 8. The CDR3: CASRSGQPYYNEQFF. In DNA, the CDR3 is TGTGCCAGCAGATCGGGACAGCCCTACTACAATGAGCAGTTCTTC.

The rearrangement links TRBV5-1 to TRBJ2-7; 15 bases line up with TRBD2. Germline values: CDR1 SGHRS, CDR2 YFSETQ. This CDR3 comprises 15 residues. The junction had 7 bases not matched to a gene; V was cut back by 6 bases and J by 6 bases. CDR3 sequence: CASNPGLAGGFEQYF. CDR3 nucleotide sequence: TGCGCCAGCAACCCTGGACTAGCGGGAGGGTTCGAGCAGTACTTC.

This clonotype occurred many times. The chain carries TRBV7-2 and TRBJ1-1, with a tentative D call TRBD1 (6 bases). The CDR3 runs 14 residues. CDR1 is SGHTA and CDR2 is FQGNSA in the germline V gene. The V gene lost 5 bases and the J gene lost 5 bases, with 15 bases spanning the gap. The CDR3 coding sequence is TGTGCCAGCAGCGCCGAACAGGGTTTTACTGAAGCTTTCTTT. Translating it yields CASSAEQGFTEAFF.

This clonotype was found many times. This chain connects TRBV3-1 to TRBJ1-4; D remains unclear. CDR1 is LGHDT, CDR2 YNNKEL, per germline (reference sequence). With 0 bases removed from V and 11 bases from J, the gap between germline ends came to 16 bases. The CDR3 is 15 residues long. CDR3 nucleotides: TGTGCCAGCAGCCAAGATGTAATCAAGGAGGAGAAACTGTTTTTT. This gives the protein CASSQDVIKEEKLFF.

This clonotype was detected many times. The chain uses TRBV29-1 and TRBJ2-1; 12 bases line up with TRBD2. V was pared by 3 bases and J by 0 bases, with 9 bases of the junction left unmatched. CDR1 is SQVTM and CDR2 is ANQGSEA in the germline V gene. This CDR3 region has 18 residues. The CDR3 DNA follows: TGCAGCGTTGACGGGGCTAGCGGGAGGGCTTTCTCCTACAATGAGCAGTTCTTC. Translation gives CSVDGASGRAFSYNEQFF.

The genes are TRBV28 and TRBJ2-3; 8 bases are shared with TRBD1. V lost 8 bases to trimming and J lost 6 bases; unmatched junction nucleotides: 7. CDR1 and CDR2 from the germline V gene are MDHEN and SYDVKM. The CDR3 has 13 residues. The CDR3 here is CASLRTGWDTQYF. CDR3 DNA: TGTGCCAGCCTCCGGACAGGGTGGGATACGCAGTATTTT.

The V call is TRBV5-6, the J call TRBJ2-7; a possible D gene is TRBD1 (6 bases). V dropped 6 bases and J dropped 4 bases, with 17 bases sitting between them. This CDR3 has 14 amino acids. Germline CDR1 and CDR2: SGHDT and YYEEEE. This CDR3 reads CASTDDRSVYEQYF. The CDR3 coding sequence is TGTGCCAGCACCGATGACAGGTCAGTTTACGAGCAGTACTTC.

This clonotype was counted ten times or more. V is TRBV10-1 and J is TRBJ2-1; D might be TRBD2 (6 bases). CDR3 length: 13 amino acids. V shed 6 bases and J shed 9 bases, with 15 bases lying between them. Germline loops: CDR1 WNHNN, CDR2 SYGVQD (reference sequence). Here the CDR3 reads CASRVAVGGEQFF. The CDR3 DNA reads TGCGCCAGCAGAGTAGCGGTGGGGGGTGAGCAGTTCTTC.

This chain uses TRBV12-3 or TRBV12-4 with TRBJ1-5; tentatively, D is TRBD1 (6 bases). The length of the CDR3 is 17 residues. Trimming shortened V by 5 bases and J by 4 bases, and 21 bases separated the two germline ends. CDR3 DNA sequence: TGTGCCAGCAGTCCTCACCGGGGACAACCTCAAAATCAGCCCCAGCATTTT. Amino acids: CASSPHRGQPQNQPQHF.

V is TRBV18 and J is TRBJ1-1; 7 nucleotides agree with TRBD1. The CDR3 runs 16 residues. Germline assignment: CDR1 KGHSH and CDR2 LQKENI. With V trimmed by 6 bases and J by 4 bases, 14 bases remained unmatched. The CDR3 sequence is CASSDQGGPMGTEAFF. The CDR3 DNA reads as TGTGCCAGCTCCGACCAAGGGGGCCCCATGGGCACTGAAGCTTTCTTT.

The chain links TRBV11-2 to TRBJ2-5; 8 bases line up with TRBD2. The ends lost 0 bases at V and 2 bases at J; junction bases unmatched: 11. This CDR3 is built from 18 residues. Germline-derived CDR1 and CDR2 are SGHAT and FQNNGV. Here the CDR3 reads CASSLDRMREEPQETQYF. The DNA of the CDR3 is TGTGCCAGCAGCTTAGATCGCATGCGGGAGGAACCTCAAGAGACCCAGTACTTC.

This clonotype was seen a handful of times. The rearrangement links TRBV7-2 to TRBJ2-5; D is ambiguous. The CDR3 covers 14 residues. With 5 bases removed from V and 5 bases from J, the gap between germline ends came to 15 bases. Germline V gene data show CDR1 as SGHTA and CDR2 as FQGNSA. CDR3 coding DNA: TGTGCCAGCAGCCCCCTGCCCCGAGTGGAGACCCAGTACTTC. It encodes CASSPLPRVETQYF.

This clonotype was recorded at least ten times. This chain uses TRBV5-1 with TRBJ1-1, with 7 bases fitting TRBD1. Germline trimming cut 4 bases from V and 0 bases from J; bases unmatched to any gene: 6. The CDR3 contains 15 residues. Germline V gene sequence: CDR1 SGHRS, CDR2 YFSETQ. CDR3 bases: TGCGCCAGCAGCCCCAGGGGACAGATGAACACTGAAGCTTTCTTT. Its protein is CASSPRGQMNTEAFF.

In this sample, this clonotype turned up many times. The CDR3 region is CATSSESWLGQYV. CDR3 bases: TGTGCCACCAGCAGTGAATCATGGCTGGGGCAGTACGTC. V and J are TRBV15 and TRBJ2-7; D uncertain. In germline, CDR1 is LNHNV, CDR2 YYDKDF (reference sequence). V lost 3 bases, J lost 9 bases, and 15 bases lay in between. This CDR3 spans 13 amino acids.

This clonotype was found a few times. V is TRBV3-1 and J is TRBJ2-2; 13 nucleotides agree with TRBD2. The germline gives CDR1 LGHDT, CDR2 YNNKEL (reference sequence). There are 19 residues in the CDR3. The trim removed 5 bases at V and 0 bases at J, leaving 9 bases unmatched. The CDR3 spells CASSLYGTSGISNTGELFF. The CDR3 DNA is TGTGCCAGCAGCTTATACGGGACTAGCGGGATTTCGAACACCGGGGAGCTGTTTTTT.

This clonotype was counted many times. The J gene is TRBJ2-7, the V gene TRBV20-1; 7 bases match TRBD2. The CDR3 runs to 14 residues. The germline gives CDR1 DFQATT, CDR2 SNEGSKA (reference sequence). Unmatched junction bases numbered 9, after V lost 4 bases and J lost 3 bases. CDR3 amino acids: CSATPRTRLYEQYF. The DNA for the CDR3 is TGCAGTGCTACCCCGAGGACTAGGCTCTACGAGCAGTACTTC.

This clonotype was counted at least ten times. The rearrangement joins TRBV20-1 to TRBJ2-7, with D possibly being TRBD2 (7 bases). Trimming removed 5 bases at V and 3 bases at J, with 14 bases between. This CDR3 is 13 amino acids long. CDR1 is DFQATT, CDR2 SNEGSKA, per germline (reference sequence). The CDR3 spells CSAGGDTVYEQYF. The CDR3, as DNA: TGCAGTGCTGGGGGGGACACGGTCTACGAGCAGTACTTC.